These T cell receptor beta chains were read from a single sample in a study of Ad26.COV2.S vaccination and SARS-CoV-2 variants. Profiling relied on immunoSEQ multiplex PCR, and the TCRdb table lists in-frame clones only, not all of them. The table includes about 480,000 clones, 87% detected once. The source material was peripheral blood, sampled in a trial of Ad26.COV2.S vaccine versus placebo. These receptors were obtained from a person aged 18-65 years who received the Ad26.COV2.S COVID-19 vaccine or a placebo. The CDR3 runs from the conserved cysteine through the conserved F or W. The D gene is left open where the match is weak. The size of a clone is reported for some rows only, either as once, few or many, or as a class for expanded clones.

TRBJ2-7	.	.	TRBV28	TGTGCCAGCAGTTCATACACGGGAACCGAGCAGTACTTC	CASSSYTGTEQYF
TRBJ2-6	.	.	TRBV2	TGTGCCAGCAAAAAAAACCCTTCTGGGGCCAACGTCCTGACTTTC	CASKKNPSGANVLTF
TRBJ2-7	.	.	TRBV6-5	TGTGCCAGCAGCTCCCCGACACTTTCCTCCTACGAGCAGTACTTC	CASSSPTLSSYEQYF
TRBJ1-3	.	.	TRBV6-2/TRBV6-3	TGTGCCAGCAGTCCCAGCGGGGGAAACACCATATATTTT	CASSPSGGNTIYF
TRBJ1-4	.	.	TRBV9	TGTGCCAGCAGCCCAAGGGGCTTTTCGGTTAATGAAAAACTGTTTTTT	CASSPRGFSVNEKLFF
TRBJ1-2	.	.	TRBV19	TGTGCCAGCCGACGGGGGGTCAACTATGGCTACACCTTC	CASRRGVNYGYTF
TRBJ2-5	.	.	TRBV5-1	TGCGCCAGCAGCTCGGGTTGGCAAGAGACCCAGTACTTC	CASSSGWQETQYF
TRBJ2-7	.	.	TRBV9	TGTGCCAGCAGCGTTGGAGAGGCAAACGAGCAGTACTTC	CASSVGEANEQYF
TRBJ2-1	.	.	TRBV29-1	TGCAGCTTAGCCGTCCGGGACTACAATGAGCAGTTCTTC	CSLAVRDYNEQFF
TRBJ2-1	.	once	TRBV5-6	TGTGCCAGCAGCTTCCGTCGATGGAGCCTCAATGAGCAGTTCTTC	CASSFRRWSLNEQFF
TRBJ2-1	.	once	TRBV27	TGTGCCAGCAGTATCCGCAGGGGCTACAATGAGCAGTTCTTC	CASSIRRGYNEQFF
TRBJ1-1	.	once	TRBV27	TGTGCCAGCAGTTTTTTAGGTGGCACTGAAGCTTTCTTT	CASSFLGGTEAFF
TRBJ1-5	TRBD1	.	TRBV10-3	TGTGCCATCAAAAGGGACAGGGGTAATCAGCCCCAGCATTTT	CAIKRDRGNQPQHF
TRBJ2-3	.	.	TRBV20-1	TGCAGTGCTCGGGGGCGGGATACGCAGTATTTT	CSARGRDTQYF
TRBJ2-7	.	once	TRBV5-1	TGCGCCAGCAGCTCAGGCGGGGTTGGGACCTACGAGCAGTACTTC	CASSSGGVGTYEQYF
TRBJ2-7	TRBD2	.	TRBV5-8	TGTGCCAGCAGCCTTACTAGCGGGATAGGCGAGCAGTACTTC	CASSLTSGIGEQYF
TRBJ1-2	.	.	TRBV6-6	TGTGCCAGCCAAGAAACAGGCATCGGGGGCTACACCTTC	CASQETGIGGYTF
TRBJ1-4	TRBD1	.	TRBV25-1	TGTGCCAGCAGGACCGGCGGGGGACAGGGGGCATCTAATGAAAAACTGTTTTTT	CASRTGGGQGASNEKLFF
TRBJ1-5	.	.	TRBV19	TGTGCCAGTAGTATGGCACAGGGAAAGAATCAGCCCCAGCATTTT	CASSMAQGKNQPQHF
TRBJ2-1	.	.	TRBV24-1	TGTGCCACCAGTGATCCCCAAAGGAGTAATGAGCAGTTCTTC	CATSDPQRSNEQFF
TRBJ2-1	TRBD2	.	TRBV19	TGTGCCAGTAGTATAGGGACCGGGACTAGCGGGAGCCTACCCCTCCCTAATGAGCAGTTCTTC	CASSIGTGTSGSLPLPNEQFF
TRBJ2-7	.	.	TRBV30	TGTGCCTACGGGGCCAGGGACGAGCAGTACTTC	CAYGARDEQYF
TRBJ2-7	.	.	TRBV5-4	TGTGCCAGCAGCTTGAGTGGCGGGATCCCGTCCGAGCAGTACTTC	CASSLSGGIPSEQYF
TRBJ1-3	.	.	TRBV7-9	TGTGCCAGCAGTGCTCAGGCACAGGTCACTGGAAACACCATATATTTT	CASSAQAQVTGNTIYF
TRBJ2-1	TRBD2	.	TRBV5-1	TGCGCCAGCAGCCCCGGGACTAGCATACATGAGCAGTTCTTC	CASSPGTSIHEQFF
TRBJ1-6	.	.	TRBV7-9	TGTGCCAGCAGTTATCCATCGCCTAATTCACCCCTCCACTTT	CASSYPSPNSPLHF
TRBJ2-1	.	.	TRBV27	TGTGCCAGCAGTCCGGTGGGCTCCTACAATGAGCAGTTCTTC	CASSPVGSYNEQFF
TRBJ2-7	TRBD1	.	TRBV28	TGTGCCAGCACCCACGCCCGGGGCAGGGGGCCCCTGGACGAGCAGTACTTC	CASTHARGRGPLDEQYF
TRBJ1-4	TRBD1	.	TRBV9	TGTGCCAGCAGCGAGTCGTCCGGGACAGGGAACGAAAAACTGTTTTTT	CASSESSGTGNEKLFF
TRBJ2-5	.	.	TRBV5-4	TGTGCCAGCAGCTTACGGGGATATCAAGAGACCCAGTACTTC	CASSLRGYQETQYF
TRBJ2-7	.	.	TRBV2	TGTGCACAATCCAAAACGGTGAACGAGCAGTACTTC	CAQSKTVNEQYF